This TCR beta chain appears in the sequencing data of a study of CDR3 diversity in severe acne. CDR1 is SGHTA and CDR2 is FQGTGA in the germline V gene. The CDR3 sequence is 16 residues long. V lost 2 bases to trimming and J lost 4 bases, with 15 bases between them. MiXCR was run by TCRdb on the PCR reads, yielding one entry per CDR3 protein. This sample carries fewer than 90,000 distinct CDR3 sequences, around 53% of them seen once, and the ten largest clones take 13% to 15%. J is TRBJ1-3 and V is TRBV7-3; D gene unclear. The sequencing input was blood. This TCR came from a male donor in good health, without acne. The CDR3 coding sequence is TGTGCCAGCAGCTTAGTCGGCGGGCTATCGGGAAACACCATATATTTT. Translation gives CASSLVGGLSGNTIYF.